Following are 20 T cell receptor beta chains from one sample sequenced in a study of shared clonotypes between healthy human individuals. Only in-frame clones appear in the TCRdb table, and some are missing; sequencing was by immunoSEQ multiplex PCR. The profile shows some 690,000 clones, about nine tenths of them singletons. Sequencing was performed on memory CD8+ T cells from PBMCs. Subset denoted: CD45RO+ cells pooled with CCR7-negative TemRA cells. Receptors originate from a man younger than 35 in good health. Some clones in this sample may be carry-over from other donors' samples.

This rearrangement joins TRBV7-1 to TRBJ1-2; TRBD1 might be the D (6 bases). TRBV7-1 is recorded as an ORF, its role being uncertain. The CDR3 is 14 residues long. V was trimmed by 4 bases and J by 7 bases, leaving 16 bases between them. The CDR3 spells CASSLGQGPGGYTF. The CDR3 DNA sequence: TGTGCCAGCAGCTTAGGGCAGGGGCCCGGTGGCTACACCTTC.

This chain connects TRBV11-2 to TRBJ1-1, with D tentatively TRBD1 (5 bases). V was clipped by 4 bases and J by 4 bases, with 16 bases between them. CDR3 length equals 15 residues. Germline CDR1 reads SGHAT; CDR2 reads FQNNGV. Here the CDR3 reads CASSYGTAISTEAFF. The CDR3 coding sequence is TGTGCCAGCAGCTATGGGACGGCGATAAGCACTGAAGCTTTCTTT.

CDR3 sequence reads: CASSDGVTNNEQFF. In DNA form, the CDR3 reads TGTGCCAGCAGTGACGGGGTTACCAACAATGAGCAGTTCTTC. The chain uses TRBV6-4 and TRBJ2-1; D ambiguous. The CDR3 is 14 residues long. Germline V lookup: CDR1 MRHNA, CDR2 SNTAGT. Trimming stripped 2 bases from V and 5 bases from J, with 10 bases between.

CDR3 nucleotides: TGTGCCAGCAGCTCTGGACCCCTGGACTCCTACGAGCAGTACTTC. Amino acid sequence: CASSSGPLDSYEQYF. The chain has TRBV11-2 and TRBJ2-7; D call uncertain. V was clipped by 4 bases and J by 0 bases, with 13 bases between them. The CDR3 consists of 15 residues. The germline V gene encodes CDR1 SGHAT and CDR2 FQNNGV.

This clone showed up just once. The chain employs TRBV4-3 and TRBJ2-1, with 14 bases matching TRBD2. CDR3 length equals 17 residues. Germline loops: CDR1 LGHNA, CDR2 YSLEER. V dropped 3 bases and J dropped 4; count of bases not matched to a gene: 5. CDR3 residues: CASSQGTSGSIYNEQFF. DNA of the CDR3: TGCGCCAGCAGCCAGGGGACTAGCGGGAGTATTTACAATGAGCAGTTCTTC.

The rearrangement uses TRBV4-1 and TRBJ1-5; maybe TRBD1 (5 bases). V was clipped by 0 bases and J by 5 bases, with 11 bases between them. CDR3 length: 15 residues. CDR1 is MGHRA, CDR2 YSYEKL, per germline. CDR3 DNA: TGCGCCAGCAGCCAAGATAGGCGGGGGGATCAGCCCCAGCATTTT. It codes for CASSQDRRGDQPQHF.

Comment on this clone: This sample also contains other DNA sequences that code for the same CDR3. V is TRBV5-1 and J is TRBJ2-1; D remains ambiguous. The CDR3 is made up of 11 amino acids. Trimming cost V 0 bases and J 9 bases, with 4 bases left between them. Per germline, CDR1 SGHRS and CDR2 YFSETQ. CDR3 bases: TGCGCCAGCAGCTTGGGGGGTGAGCAGTTCTTC. Its protein is CASSLGGEQFF.

This sequence joins TRBV13 and TRBJ2-6, with D unclear. The germline V and J ends were trimmed by 2 bases and 2 bases, with 1 base remaining between them. Germline V CDR1 and CDR2: PRHDT, FYEKMQ (reference sequence). This CDR3 spans 13 amino acids. The CDR3 loop reads CASSLPGANVLTF. The CDR3 nucleotides read TGTGCCAGCAGCTTACCTGGGGCCAACGTCCTGACTTTC.

J is TRBJ1-1 and V is TRBV19, with D maybe TRBD1 (6 bases). The CDR3 contains 15 residues. The germline V and J ends were trimmed by 7 bases and 1 base, with 16 bases remaining between them. Looked up from germline, CDR1 is LNHDA and CDR2 is SQIVND (reference sequence). This chain's CDR3 is CASTGVTLPNTEAFF. CDR3 coding DNA: TGTGCCAGTACAGGGGTTACTTTACCGAACACTGAAGCTTTCTTT.

The chain carries TRBV4-3 and TRBJ2-7; 10 nucleotides match TRBD2. Germline V lookup: CDR1 LGHNA, CDR2 YSLEER. V was pared by 1 base and J by 5 bases, with 8 bases of the junction left unmatched. The CDR3 spans 16 residues. Here the CDR3 DNA reads TGCGCCAGCAGCCAAGGGAGTAGCGGGAGGCCCAACGAGCAGTACTTC. It specifies CASSQGSSGRPNEQYF.

This sequence joins TRBV9 and TRBJ1-5; D might be TRBD1 (5 bases). CDR3 length: 13 amino acids. Between the trimmed V and J ends, which lost 3 bases and 6 bases, there was a span of 10 bases. The germline CDR1 and CDR2 sequences are SGDLS and YYNGEE. CDR3 region: CASSEGSGQPQHF. DNA for the CDR3: TGTGCCAGCAGCGAGGGGTCGGGTCAGCCCCAGCATTTT.

The chain recombines TRBV28 with TRBJ2-2; tentatively, D is TRBD1 (6 bases). V was pared by 7 bases and J by 8 bases, with 11 bases between. The CDR3 runs 12 residues. Germline assignment: CDR1 MDHEN and CDR2 SYDVKM. The CDR3 region is CASTATGGELFF. Written as DNA, the CDR3 is TGTGCCAGCACCGCGACAGGAGGGGAGCTGTTTTTT.

The chain employs TRBV2 and TRBJ2-1; TRBD2 agrees at 8 bases. The CDR3 spans 16 residues. J lost 4 bases, V lost 6 bases, and 11 bases had no gene match. The germline gives CDR1 SNHLY, CDR2 FYNNEI. Here the CDR3 reads CASSAYLSGSYNEQFF. CDR3 DNA sequence: TGTGCCAGCAGCGCCTACCTGAGCGGGAGTTACAATGAGCAGTTCTTC.

This clone came up once. J is TRBJ2-1 and V is TRBV9; 7 bases match TRBD1. The CDR3 length is 13 residues. Trimming cost V 5 bases and J 12 bases; bases outside gene matches: 11. The germline gives CDR1 SGDLS, CDR2 YYNGEE. The CDR3 sequence is CASRGDRAPGQFF. For the CDR3, the DNA is TGTGCCAGCAGGGGAGACAGGGCCCCTGGGCAGTTCTTC.

DNA of the CDR3: TGCGCCAGGGCAAAGGGGCAAGGAGATACGCAGTATTTT. Amino acids: CARAKGQGDTQYF. The chain links TRBV5-1 to TRBJ2-3, with a tentative D call TRBD1 (5 bases). From germline, CDR1 is SGHRS and CDR2 YFSETQ. Between the trimmed V and J ends, which lost 8 bases and 5 bases, there was a span of 15 bases. The CDR3 has 13 residues.

This chain links TRBV27 with TRBJ2-1; no reliable D call. The CDR3 length is 9 residues. Germline V CDR1 and CDR2: MNHEY, SMNVEV (reference sequence). Trimming stripped 8 bases from V and 9 bases from J, with 5 bases between. Here the CDR3 reads CASGSEQFF. The CDR3 DNA reads as TGTGCCAGCGGAAGTGAGCAGTTCTTC.

This chain connects TRBV28 to TRBJ2-4; 9 bases agree with TRBD1. Germline values: CDR1 MDHEN, CDR2 SYDVKM. V shed 3 bases, J shed 6 bases, and the junction held 12 bases outside the gene matches. The length of the CDR3 is 17 residues. CDR3: CASSFGTGGVYGNIQYF. The DNA of the CDR3 is TGTGCCAGCAGTTTTGGTACAGGGGGCGTCTACGGAAACATTCAGTACTTC.

The chain links TRBV5-1 to TRBJ2-2; D may be TRBD2 (5 bases). The CDR3 length is 14 residues. V gave up 0 bases and J gave up 7 bases, with 10 bases separating them. The V gene's germline CDR1 is SGHRS and CDR2 YFSETQ. The CDR3 region has the DNA TGCGCCAGCAGCTTGGCTGCCCGGGACGGGGAGCTGTTTTTT. Its protein product is CASSLAARDGELFF.

This sequence joins TRBV10-3 and TRBJ2-7, with 12 bases matching TRBD2. The CDR3 totals 18 residues. The germline V gene encodes CDR1 ENHRY and CDR2 SYGVKD. Trimming took 2 bases from V and 2 from J; bases not matched to a gene: 10. DNA for the CDR3: TGTGCCATCAGTGAGCCGAGCAGGACTAGCGGGGACACCTACGAGCAGTACTTC. It is translated as CAISEPSRTSGDTYEQYF.

This clone was observed a single time. The chain is built from TRBV5-6 and TRBJ2-7; 8 bases line up with TRBD1. The CDR3 is made up of 15 amino acids. Germline V gene data show CDR1 as SGHDT and CDR2 as YYEEEE. V trimming: 3 bases; J trimming: 5 bases; junction bases outside the gene matches: 10. The DNA for the CDR3 is TGTGCCAGCAGCTGGACCGGGACAGGCGGGAACGAGCAGTACTTC. Translation gives CASSWTGTGGNEQYF.